This record concerns one TCR beta chain sequence. Its antigen is still unknown. One entry per CDR3 protein results from TCRdb running MiXCR on the 5' RACE reads. The sample holds 150,000 to 200,000 distinct CDR3 sequences, 10% to 15% seen once. The data derive from a study of CD8 T cells in ankylosing spondylitis. Study-level results: Earlier authors reported some of these motif variants in reactive arthritis synovial fluid and blood.

CDR1 and CDR2 from the germline V gene are KGHDR and SFDVKD. The CDR3 sequence is 20 residues long. V was trimmed by 3 bases and J by 5 bases, leaving 31 bases between them. The clonotype originates from a female donor with ankylosing spondylitis or in good health (not recorded which). The chain joins TRBV24-1 to TRBJ2-7; TRBD1 or TRBD2 may be the D gene (5 bases each). The sample consisted of blood, either unsorted or a sorted T cell fraction (not recorded which). Here the CDR3 DNA reads TGTGCCACCAGTGATCTTACCTCCGGGACGGAGAGTCTTTCCGGCCACGAGCAGTACTTC. Translation: CATSDLTSGTESLSGHEQYF.